Each of the 21 T cell receptor beta chains below was sequenced from the same sample in a study of long-term antiretroviral therapy in people with HIV. Sequencing used immunoSEQ v3.0 at survey level. Generated by immunoSEQ multiplex PCR, the TCRdb table keeps only in-frame clones and is missing some. The table lists under 25,000 clones, over 70% of them singletons, with about 9.3% in the top ten. The sample consisted of unsorted PBMCs, taken 0.5 years before starting antiretroviral therapy. The source of these receptors is a man aged 18 to 29 with HIV.

As concerns this clone: The germline gene is not matched at one end of the junction; a read error may be the cause. The gene calls are TRBV6-1 and TRBJ2-2, with D perhaps TRBD1 (6 bases). This CDR3 has 15 amino acids. Germline V gives CDR1 MNHNS, CDR2 SASEGT. CDR3 coding DNA: TGTACCAGCAGGGAAACAGGGACACACACCGGGGAGCTGTTTTTT. Residues: CTSRETGTHTGELFF.

This rearrangement joins TRBV7-9 to TRBJ2-1; no clear D gene. CDR1 and CDR2 (germline): SEHNR, FQNEAQ (reference sequence). This CDR3 spans 12 amino acids. The V and J ends lost 3 bases and 8 bases respectively, with 8 bases between them. CDR3 region: CASSFPTDEQFF. The CDR3 DNA is TGTGCCAGCAGCTTTCCGACGGATGAGCAGTTCTTC.

The count of this clone is one. The chain combines TRBV13 with TRBJ2-7, with D unclear. V shed 1 base and J shed 6 bases, with 7 bases lying between them. The CDR3 sequence is 12 residues long. Germline V gives CDR1 PRHDT, CDR2 FYEKMQ (reference sequence). The CDR3 spells CASSLVSSEQYF. CDR3 bases: TGTGCCAGCAGCTTAGTCTCGAGCGAGCAGTACTTC.

The CDR3 nucleotides read TGTGCCAGCAGTCGGACAGGGGGGAGCAATCAGCCCCAGCATTTT. Translation gives CASSRTGGSNQPQHF. This chain links TRBV27 with TRBJ1-5; 10 positions agree with TRBD1. Germline V CDR1 and CDR2: MNHEY, SMNVEV (reference sequence). This CDR3 region has 15 residues. V was clipped by 5 bases and J by 1 base; unmatched bases: 2.

The V call is TRBV9, the J call TRBJ2-7; 8 positions agree with TRBD1. The germline gives CDR1 SGDLS, CDR2 YYNGEE. The CDR3 sequence is 14 residues long. The ends lost 2 bases at V and 5 bases at J; junction bases unmatched: 6. The CDR3 loop reads CASSVSGTGNEQYF. CDR3 bases: TGTGCCAGCAGCGTCTCCGGGACAGGCAACGAGCAGTACTTC.

By frequency in the sample, this clone is medium-sized. CDR3 loop: CASSIVRDQPQHF. In nucleotides, the CDR3 is TGTGCCAGTAGTATAGTAAGGGACCAGCCCCAGCATTTT. J is TRBJ1-5 and V is TRBV19; tentatively, D is TRBD1 (5 bases). Germline V gene lookup returns CDR1 LNHDA and CDR2 SQIVND (reference sequence). The CDR3 is 13 residues long. V was shortened by 1 base and J by 7 bases, with 8 bases between the two germline ends.

This chain joins TRBV6-5 and TRBJ2-4; maybe TRBD1 (5 bases). Trimming shortened V by 6 bases and J by 8 bases, and 17 bases separated the two germline ends. CDR3 size: 14 residues. Germline-derived CDR1 and CDR2 are MNHEY and SVGAGI. The CDR3, as DNA: TGTGCCAGCAGAACCAGGGCCCTGTGGGACATTCAGTACTTC. It translates to CASRTRALWDIQYF.

This clone was seen a few times. The chain combines TRBV28 with TRBJ2-1, with TRBD2 identical over 8 bases. In germline, CDR1 is MDHEN, CDR2 SYDVKM. Trimming removed 6 bases from V and 13 bases from J; junction bases left unmatched: 8. This CDR3 contains 12 residues. The CDR3 is CASRPGRGDQFF. CDR3 sequence (DNA): TGTGCCAGCAGGCCCGGGAGGGGAGACCAGTTCTTC. The whole variable domain, remainder taken from reference TRBV28 and TRBJ2-1, is DVKVTQSSRYLVKRTGEKVFLECVQDMDHENMFWYRQDPGLGLRLIYFSYDVKMKEKGDIPEGYSVSREKKERFSLILESASTNQTSMYLCASRPGRGDQFFGPGTRLTVL.

The CDR3 sequence is CASSSDRASQPYTEAFF. The CDR3 nucleotides are TGTGCCAGCAGCTCAGACAGGGCTTCTCAACCGTACACTGAAGCTTTCTTT. The chain recombines TRBV7-9 with TRBJ1-1, with 7 nucleotides matching TRBD1. The CDR3 is made up of 17 amino acids. Germline CDR1 and CDR2: SEHNR and FQNEAQ (reference sequence). The ends lost 4 bases at V and 3 bases at J; junction bases unmatched: 14. Full variable domain (missing parts from reference TRBV7-9 and TRBJ1-1): DTGVSQNPRHKITKRGQNVTFRCDPISEHNRLYWYRQTLGQGPEFLTYFQNEAQLEKSRLLSDRFSAERPKGSFSTLEIQRTEQGDSAMYLCASSSDRASQPYTEAFFGQGTRLTVV.

The chain employs TRBV5-1 and TRBJ1-1, with D uncertain. V gave up 0 bases and J gave up 2 bases, with 11 bases separating them. CDR3 length equals 15 residues. Germline V lookup: CDR1 SGHRS, CDR2 YFSETQ. CDR3 coding DNA: TGCGCCAGCAGCTTGGGGGAGATATTTAACACTGAAGCTTTCTTT. Residues: CASSLGEIFNTEAFF.

The chain joins TRBV28 to TRBJ1-1; the D gene is possibly TRBD1 (5 bases). The CDR3 has 15 amino acids. V was shortened by 3 bases and J by 1 base, with 12 bases between the two germline ends. The germline gives CDR1 MDHEN, CDR2 SYDVKM. CDR3 residues: CASSLVGAGNTEAFF. CDR3 bases: TGTGCCAGCAGTTTGGTCGGGGCCGGGAACACTGAAGCTTTCTTT.

The CDR3 DNA follows: TGCGCCAGCAGCCAAGAAATCACCTACGAGCAGTACTTC. Protein product: CASSQEITYEQYF. The chain uses TRBV4-3 and TRBJ2-7; D call uncertain. Germline values: CDR1 LGHNA, CDR2 YSLEER. This CDR3 has 13 amino acids. Trimming cost V 0 bases and J 2 bases, with 5 bases left between them.

This chain uses TRBV5-4 with TRBJ2-1; no definite D call. V gave up 0 bases and J gave up 7 bases, with 17 bases separating them. The CDR3 spans 16 residues. The germline CDR1 and CDR2 sequences are SGHNT and YYREEE (reference sequence). The CDR3 coding sequence is TGTGCCAGCAGCTTGGAGGGCCCGCCTACCGTGAATGAGCAGTTCTTC. This codes for CASSLEGPPTVNEQFF.

The chain links TRBV5-4 to TRBJ1-4; D is unresolved. With 3 bases removed from V and 6 bases from J, the gap between germline ends came to 15 bases. This CDR3 is built from 15 residues. Germline V gives CDR1 SGHNT, CDR2 YYREEE (reference sequence). The CDR3 spells CASSSRATADEKLFF. The CDR3 DNA is TGTGCCAGCAGCTCTCGGGCCACTGCCGATGAAAAACTGTTTTTT. The variable domain in full, with the rest retrieved from reference TRBV5-4 and TRBJ1-4, is ETGVTQSPTHLIKTRGQQVTLRCSSQSGHNTVSWYQQALGQGPQFIFQYYREEENGRGNFPPRFSGLQFPNYSSELNVNALELDDSALYLCASSSRATADEKLFFGSGTQLSVL.

The V gene is TRBV10-2, the J gene TRBJ2-7; weak D call: TRBD1 (5 bases). Germline V lookup: CDR1 WSHSY, CDR2 SAAADI. CDR3 size: 14 residues. Trimming cost V 8 bases and J 3 bases, with 17 bases left between them. For the CDR3, the DNA is TGCGCCAGCCGTTTAGATGGGGCGATCTACGAGCAGTACTTC. Translated: CASRLDGAIYEQYF.

V gene TRBV5-1 combines with J gene TRBJ2-2, with 8 bases that match TRBD1. With V trimmed by 7 bases and J by 7 bases, 6 bases remained unmatched. Looked up from germline, CDR1 is SGHRS and CDR2 is YFSETQ. The CDR3 loop spans 13 amino acids. CDR3 protein: CASLDRAGGELFF. For the CDR3, the DNA is TGCGCCAGCTTGGACAGGGCGGGCGGGGAGCTGTTTTTT. Variable domain in full (rest from reference TRBV5-1 and TRBJ2-2): KAGVTQTPRYLIKTRGQQVTLSCSPISGHRSVSWYQQTPGQGLQFLFEYFSETQRNKGNFPGRFSGRQFSNSRSEMNVSTLELGDSALYLCASLDRAGGELFFGEGSRLTVL.

The chain combines TRBV11-2 with TRBJ2-2, with unresolved D. Germline V gene lookup returns CDR1 SGHAT and CDR2 FQNNGV. Trimming removed 2 bases at V and 0 bases at J, with 10 bases between. The CDR3 length is 16 residues. CDR3 DNA sequence: TGTGCCAGCAGCTTATACGAATACTCGAACACCGGGGAGCTGTTTTTT. It is translated as CASSLYEYSNTGELFF. The full variable domain, with the rest looked up from reference TRBV11-2 and TRBJ2-2, is EAGVAQSPRYKIIEKRQSVAFWCNPISGHATLYWYQQILGQGPKLLIQFQNNGVVDDSQLPKDRFSAERLKGVDSTLKIQPAKLEDSAVYLCASSLYEYSNTGELFFGEGSRLTVL.

The V gene is TRBV7-6, the J gene TRBJ2-7; 11 nucleotides align to TRBD2. The junction had 13 bases not matched to a gene; V was cut back by 5 bases and J by 4 bases. There are 17 residues in the CDR3. Germline V gives CDR1 SGHVS, CDR2 FNYEAQ. The CDR3 DNA reads as TGTGCCAGCAGCCCCCAGCCCTTTAGCGGGAGGGCTTACGAGCAGTACTTC. It is translated as CASSPQPFSGRAYEQYF.

This rearrangement joins TRBV25-1 to TRBJ1-1; D not certain. In germline, CDR1 is MGHDK, CDR2 SYGVNS. The CDR3 is 17 amino acids. V was clipped by 2 bases and J by 1 base, with 17 bases between them. This chain's CDR3 is CASSEIGAGPGNTEAFF. CDR3 DNA sequence: TGTGCCAGCAGTGAAATAGGAGCAGGCCCTGGGAACACTGAAGCTTTCTTT.

By share of the sample, this clone is medium-sized (0.01 to 0.1%). V usage is TRBV19 and J usage is TRBJ1-4; TRBD1 might be the D (5 bases). CDR1 and CDR2 (germline): LNHDA, SQIVND (reference sequence). The V and J ends lost 7 bases and 6 bases respectively, with 18 bases between them. This CDR3 region has 15 residues. The CDR3 here is CASKLGLTGYEKLFF. The CDR3 nucleotides are TGTGCCAGTAAGCTGGGGCTGACGGGGTATGAAAAACTGTTTTTT.

The chain carries TRBV7-9 and TRBJ1-1, with D unclear. V lost 5 bases to trimming and J lost 0 bases, with 13 bases between them. The germline gives CDR1 SEHNR, CDR2 FQNEAQ (reference sequence). The CDR3 consists of 15 residues. For the CDR3, the DNA is TGTGCCAGCAGCCACCCCCAGAAAATGAACACTGAAGCTTTCTTT. This codes for CASSHPQKMNTEAFF.